The T cell receptor beta chain under discussion was sequenced for a study of shared clonotypes between healthy human individuals. The CDR3 consists of 15 residues. V trimming: 8 bases; J trimming: 6 bases; junction bases outside the gene matches: 10. From germline, CDR1 is LNHNV and CDR2 YYDKDF (reference sequence). Naive CD45RA+ and memory CD45RA-negative subsets were split from CD4+ cells. This clone was found once. Produced via immunoSEQ multiplex PCR; TCRdb's table is partial and in-frame only. The sample has 150,000 to 200,000 clones; about 93% are singletons. This sequence originates from a woman aged 25 to 45 in good health. The chain couples TRBV15 to TRBJ2-2, with 9 bases that match TRBD1. Sequenced material: naive CD4+ T cells sorted from blood. The subset: CD45RA+ positively selected. CDR3 in amino acids: CATGRGQGIAGELFF. The CDR3 DNA is TGTGCCACCGGTAGGGGACAGGGTATCGCCGGGGAGCTGTTTTTT.